Described below is a single T cell receptor beta chain sequence and its context. This record belongs to a study of cytomegalovirus exposure and HLA in healthy donors. Germline V lookup: CDR1 LNHDA, CDR2 SQIVND (reference sequence). CDR3 length: 13 residues. Trimming left V 3 bases short and J 8 bases short, with 13 bases between. The primer mix had 60 Vbeta and 13 Jbeta primers. Data came from immunoSEQ multiplex PCR; TCRdb stores just in-frame clones and leaves some out. The data contain more than 80,000 clones, around three quarters of them singletons. This rearrangement joins TRBV19 to TRBJ1-1; D perhaps matches TRBD1 (5 bases). The clonotype originates from a human donor in good health. The sequenced sample consisted of PBMCs. The CDR3 DNA sequence: TGTGCCAGTAGTATTAAGAGGGACTTCGAAGCTTTCTTT. This codes for CASSIKRDFEAFF.